This entry features one T cell receptor (beta chain) sequence. Germline assignment: CDR1 LGHNA and CDR2 YSLEER. V shed 1 base and J shed 4 bases, with 8 bases lying between them. The CDR3 is 14 residues long. This table comes from immunoSEQ multiplex PCR, and its TCRdb copy is limited to in-frame clones, with some not included. The table shows 63,000 or so clones, with more than 90% occurring only once. This sample is drawn from a study of shared T cell receptors in the human thymus. The sequenced material came from thymocytes. This chain links TRBV4-3 with TRBJ1-3; maybe TRBD1 (5 bases). This receptor was taken from a human donor. The CDR3 nucleotides read TGCGCCAGCAGCCAAGGGGACTCAGGAAACACCATATATTTT. Its translation is CASSQGDSGNTIYF.